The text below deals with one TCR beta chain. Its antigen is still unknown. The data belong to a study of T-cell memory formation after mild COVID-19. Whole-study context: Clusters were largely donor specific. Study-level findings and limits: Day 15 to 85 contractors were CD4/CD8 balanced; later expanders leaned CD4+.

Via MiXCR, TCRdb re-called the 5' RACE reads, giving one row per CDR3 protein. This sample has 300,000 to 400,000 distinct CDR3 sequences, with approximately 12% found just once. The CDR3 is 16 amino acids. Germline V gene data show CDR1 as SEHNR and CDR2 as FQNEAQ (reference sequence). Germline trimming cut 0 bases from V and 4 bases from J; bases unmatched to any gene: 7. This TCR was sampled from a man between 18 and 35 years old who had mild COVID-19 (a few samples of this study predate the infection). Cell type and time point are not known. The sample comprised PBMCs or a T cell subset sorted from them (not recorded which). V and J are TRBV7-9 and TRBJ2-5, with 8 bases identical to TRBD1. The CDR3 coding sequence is TGTGCCAGCAGCTTAGCGCGGCAGGGGGCGGGAGAGACCCAGTACTTC. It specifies CASSLARQGAGETQYF.